This TCR beta chain comes out of a study of immune evolution from preneoplasia to lung adenocarcinoma. Points from the study as a whole: From normal lung to invasive adenocarcinoma, top clone frequencies appeared to decrease.

Assay used: immunoSEQ multiplex PCR; TCRdb lists only in-frame clones, some missing. The data show thousands of clones, roughly 40% seen once. This clone was found a few times. The antigen remains undetermined. H&E slides confirmed each diagnosis, reviewed by two pathologists independently. This sequence was found in a person in their sixties or seventies with lung adenocarcinoma. The sample was FFPE adjacent normal lung tissue.

The CDR3 nucleotides read TGCGCCAGCAGCCAAGGCGGACTAGCGGGGGATTATACCGGGGAGCTGTTTTTT. Translated, it gives CASSQGGLAGDYTGELFF. The chain links TRBV4-3 to TRBJ2-2; 13 bases are shared with TRBD2. The CDR3 is made up of 18 amino acids. Per the germline V gene, CDR1 is LGHNA and CDR2 is YSLEER. J was trimmed by 5 bases and V by 1 base; bases with no gene match: 7.